Sequencing of this T cell receptor (beta chain) was carried out in a study of post-analysis software for immune sequencing data. Looking at the study overall: Relapsing-remitting, secondary progressive and progressive-relapsing courses of multiple sclerosis were included.

Each TCR beta cDNA library carried unique molecular identifiers. Around 460,000 cDNA molecules came from about 1 to 10 million T cells. Each CDR3 protein is one row after TCRdb ran MiXCR on the PCR reads. This sample has fewer than 900,000 distinct CDR3 sequences, with about 45% found just once. About this clonotype itself: Its antigen is undetermined.

CDR1 and CDR2 from the germline V gene are SGHRS and YFSETQ. V gave up 0 bases and J gave up 8 bases; unmatched junction bases: 2. The CDR3 runs 16 residues. The study's findings and limits: The normalized Chao1 diversity of multiple sclerosis patients was significantly lower than that of controls. Patients carried a handful of TRBV segments more frequently than controls did, and TRBV5-6, TRBV5-1 and TRBV20-1 were among them.

The rearrangement uses TRBV5-1 and TRBJ2-1; 16 positions agree with TRBD2. The sequencing sample was made of blood. The clonotype comes from a girl between 10 and 17 years old with multiple sclerosis. The CDR3 DNA follows: TGCGCCAGCAGCTTGGGGGGACTAGCGGGAGGGTATGAGCAGTTCTTC. This sequence encodes CASSLGGLAGGYEQFF.